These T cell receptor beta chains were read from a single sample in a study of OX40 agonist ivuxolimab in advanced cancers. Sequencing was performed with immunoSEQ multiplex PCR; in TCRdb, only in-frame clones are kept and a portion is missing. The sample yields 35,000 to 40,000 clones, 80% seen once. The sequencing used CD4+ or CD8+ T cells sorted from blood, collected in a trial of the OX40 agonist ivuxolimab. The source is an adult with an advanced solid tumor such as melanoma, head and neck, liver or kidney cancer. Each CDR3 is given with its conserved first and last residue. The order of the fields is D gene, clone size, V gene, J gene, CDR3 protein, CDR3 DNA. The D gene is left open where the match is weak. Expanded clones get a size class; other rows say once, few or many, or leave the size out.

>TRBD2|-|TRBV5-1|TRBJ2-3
CASSFITSGRPDTQYF
TGCGCCAGCAGCTTCATAACTAGCGGGAGGCCAGATACGCAGTATTTT
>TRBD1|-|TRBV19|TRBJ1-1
CASIAPDRGAEAFF
TGTGCCAGTATTGCACCGGACAGGGGTGCTGAAGCTTTCTTT
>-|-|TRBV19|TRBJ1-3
CASNGQGSGNTIYF
TGTGCCAGTAATGGCCAGGGCTCTGGAAACACCATATATTTT
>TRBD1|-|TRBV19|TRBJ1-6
CASREQGARPLHF
TGTGCCAGTAGAGAACAGGGGGCCCGACCCCTCCACTTT
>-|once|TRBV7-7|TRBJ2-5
CASSLVHQETQYF
TGTGCCAGCAGCTTAGTCCACCAAGAGACCCAGTACTTC
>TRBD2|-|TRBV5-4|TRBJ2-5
CASSSTSGRFQETQYF
TGTGCCAGCAGCAGTACTAGCGGGAGGTTTCAAGAGACCCAGTACTTC
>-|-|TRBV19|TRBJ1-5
CASSIGGIGNQPQHF
TGTGCCAGTAGTATAGGGGGCATCGGCAATCAGCCCCAGCATTTT
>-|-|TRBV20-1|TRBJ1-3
CSARNGNTIYF
TGCAGTGCTAGAAATGGAAACACCATATATTTT
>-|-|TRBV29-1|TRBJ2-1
CSVRHRTDYTYNEQFF
TGCAGCGTCCGACACAGGACGGATTACACCTACAATGAGCAGTTCTTC
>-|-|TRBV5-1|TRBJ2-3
CASSLDGAFGDTQYF
TGCGCCAGCAGCTTGGACGGGGCCTTCGGAGATACGCAGTATTTT
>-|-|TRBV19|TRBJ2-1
CASSIARGISSEQFF
TGTGCCAGTAGTATCGCGAGGGGGATTAGTAGTGAGCAGTTCTTC
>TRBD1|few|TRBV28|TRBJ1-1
CASSPSGTGRMNTEAFF
TGTGCCAGCAGTCCTTCAGGGACAGGGCGAATGAACACTGAAGCTTTCTTT
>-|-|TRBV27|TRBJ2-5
CASSQFGAEPWGQETQYF
TGTGCCAGCAGCCAATTCGGGGCGGAACCCTGGGGGCAAGAGACCCAGTACTTC
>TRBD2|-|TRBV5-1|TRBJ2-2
CASSFNLRGRASGELFF
TGCGCCAGCAGCTTTAATCTACGGGGGAGGGCCTCCGGGGAGCTGTTTTTT
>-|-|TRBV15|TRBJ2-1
CATSSQRAVYNEQFF
TGTGCCACCAGCTCACAGAGGGCGGTCTACAATGAGCAGTTCTTC
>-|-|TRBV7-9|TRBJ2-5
CASSFHHRGQETQYF
TGTGCCAGCAGCTTCCACCACCGGGGCCAAGAGACCCAGTACTTC
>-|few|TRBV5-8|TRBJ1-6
CASRESDRSPLHF
TGTGCCAGCAGGGAAAGCGATAGGTCACCCCTCCACTTT
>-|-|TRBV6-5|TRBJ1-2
CASRRGNYGYTF
TGTGCCAGCCGCAGGGGCAACTATGGCTACACCTTC
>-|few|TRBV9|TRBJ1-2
CASSKTHEGYGYTF
TGTGCCAGCAGCAAGACACACGAGGGCTATGGCTACACCTTC
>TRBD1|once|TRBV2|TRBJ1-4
CASRGTVTNEKLFF
TGTGCCAGCAGGGGGACAGTAACTAATGAAAAACTGTTTTTT
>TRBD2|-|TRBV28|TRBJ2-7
CASSLSAGGSYEQYF
TGTGCCAGCAGTTTATCAGCGGGGGGCTCCTACGAGCAGTACTTC
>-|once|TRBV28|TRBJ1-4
CASRKDPATNEKLFF
TGTGCCAGCAGGAAAGATCCTGCAACTAATGAAAAACTGTTTTTT
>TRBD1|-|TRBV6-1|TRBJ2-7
CAIGTESYEQYF
TGTGCCATTGGGACAGAGTCCTACGAGCAGTACTTC
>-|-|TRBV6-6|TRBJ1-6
CASTPGHLGDSPLHF
TGTGCCAGCACCCCCGGACACCTCGGTGACTCACCCCTCCACTTT
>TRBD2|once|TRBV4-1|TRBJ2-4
CASSQESGSGRANIQYF
TGCGCCAGCAGCCAAGAAAGTGGTAGCGGGAGGGCAAACATTCAGTACTTC
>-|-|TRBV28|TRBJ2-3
CASRQTSRSDTQYF
TGTGCCAGCAGGCAGACCTCCAGAAGCGATACGCAGTATTTT
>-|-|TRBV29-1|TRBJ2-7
CSVVTNEQYF
TGCAGCGTTGTCACGAACGAGCAGTACTTC
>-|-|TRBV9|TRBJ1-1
CASSGGQSYTEAFF
TGTGCCAGCAGCGGAGGCCAGTCTTACACTGAAGCTTTCTTT
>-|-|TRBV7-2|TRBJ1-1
CASSFPGRGENTEAFF
TGTGCCAGCAGCTTTCCAGGGAGAGGGGAGAACACTGAAGCTTTCTTT
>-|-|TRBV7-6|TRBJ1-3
CASSWGGSTSGNTIYF
TGTGCCAGCAGCTGGGGGGGCAGTACCTCTGGAAACACCATATATTTT
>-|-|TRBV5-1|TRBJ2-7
CASSSTGGEYEQYF
TGCGCCAGCAGCTCTACAGGTGGGGAGTACGAGCAGTACTTC
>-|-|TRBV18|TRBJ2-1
CASSPSGGMDEQFF
TGTGCCAGCTCCCCCAGCGGTGGGATGGATGAGCAGTTCTTC
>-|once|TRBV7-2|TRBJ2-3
CASSLRVSPDTQYF
TGTGCCAGCAGCTTACGGGTTTCGCCAGATACGCAGTATTTT
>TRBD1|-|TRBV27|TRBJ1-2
CASSHELGGADYGYTF
TGTGCCAGCAGTCATGAATTAGGGGGCGCGGACTATGGCTACACCTTC
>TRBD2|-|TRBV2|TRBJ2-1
CASSSLAGVGNEQFF
TGTGCCAGCAGTTCCCTAGCGGGAGTTGGCAATGAGCAGTTCTTC
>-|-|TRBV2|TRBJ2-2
CASRGPAGPLTGELFF
TGTGCCAGCAGGGGCCCGGCCGGGCCCCTCACCGGGGAGCTGTTTTTT
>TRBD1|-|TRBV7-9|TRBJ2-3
CASSATGVPDTQYF
TGTGCCAGCAGCGCGACAGGGGTTCCGGATACGCAGTATTTT
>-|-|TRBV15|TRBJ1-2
CATSRDEGRYGYTF
TGTGCCACCAGCAGAGATGAGGGGAGATATGGCTACACCTTC
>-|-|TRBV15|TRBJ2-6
CATSRDRAGANVLTF
TGTGCCACCAGCAGAGATCGAGCTGGGGCCAACGTCCTGACTTTC
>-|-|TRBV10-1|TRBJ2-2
CASSDSSFSGTGELFF
TGCGCCAGCAGTGACAGTAGTTTTTCGGGCACCGGGGAGCTGTTTTTT
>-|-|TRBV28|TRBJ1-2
CASSLLDGYTF
TGTGCCAGCAGTTTATTAGATGGCTACACCTTC
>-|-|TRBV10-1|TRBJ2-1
CASSEPRGEQFF
TGCGCCAGCAGTGAGCCTAGGGGTGAGCAGTTCTTC
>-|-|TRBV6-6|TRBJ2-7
CASSTGRISTYEQYF
TGTGCCAGCAGTACGGGACGGATATCTACCTACGAGCAGTACTTC
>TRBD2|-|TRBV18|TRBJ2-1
CASSPPGTSGRYNEQFF
TGTGCCAGCTCACCACCGGGGACTAGCGGGAGGTACAATGAGCAGTTCTTC
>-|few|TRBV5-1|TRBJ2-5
CASSLQETQYF
TGCGCCAGCAGCTTGCAAGAGACCCAGTACTTC
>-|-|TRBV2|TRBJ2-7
CASSLDRRNYEQYF
TGTGCCAGCAGTTTAGACAGGAGGAACTACGAGCAGTACTTC
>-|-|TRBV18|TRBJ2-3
CASSPPAGFSSTDTQYF
TGTGCCAGCTCACCACCGGCAGGGTTCTCCAGCACAGATACGCAGTATTTT
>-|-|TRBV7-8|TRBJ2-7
CASSLRWQSYEQYF
TGTGCCAGCAGCTTAAGATGGCAGTCCTACGAGCAGTACTTC
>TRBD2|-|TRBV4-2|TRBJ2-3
CASSQGDSGGKDTQYF
TGTGCCAGCAGCCAAGGGGATAGCGGGGGGAAGGATACGCAGTATTTT
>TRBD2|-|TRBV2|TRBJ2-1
CASSESLAVNEQFF
TGTGCCAGCAGTGAAAGCCTAGCGGTTAATGAGCAGTTCTTC
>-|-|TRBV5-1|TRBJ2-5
CASSALGDWQETQYF
TGCGCCAGCAGCGCCCTCGGGGATTGGCAAGAGACCCAGTACTTC